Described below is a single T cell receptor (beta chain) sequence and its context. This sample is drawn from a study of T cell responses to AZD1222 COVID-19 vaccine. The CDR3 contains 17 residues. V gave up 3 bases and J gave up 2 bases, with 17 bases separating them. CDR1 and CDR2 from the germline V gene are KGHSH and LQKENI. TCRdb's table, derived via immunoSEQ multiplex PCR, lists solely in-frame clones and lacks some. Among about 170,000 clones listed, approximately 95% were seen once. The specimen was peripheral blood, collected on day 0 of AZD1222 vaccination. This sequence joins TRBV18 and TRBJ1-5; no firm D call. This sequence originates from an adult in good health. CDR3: CASSPMREGLGNQPQHF. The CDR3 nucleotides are TGTGCCAGCTCACCTATGCGGGAAGGGCTCGGCAATCAGCCCCAGCATTTT.